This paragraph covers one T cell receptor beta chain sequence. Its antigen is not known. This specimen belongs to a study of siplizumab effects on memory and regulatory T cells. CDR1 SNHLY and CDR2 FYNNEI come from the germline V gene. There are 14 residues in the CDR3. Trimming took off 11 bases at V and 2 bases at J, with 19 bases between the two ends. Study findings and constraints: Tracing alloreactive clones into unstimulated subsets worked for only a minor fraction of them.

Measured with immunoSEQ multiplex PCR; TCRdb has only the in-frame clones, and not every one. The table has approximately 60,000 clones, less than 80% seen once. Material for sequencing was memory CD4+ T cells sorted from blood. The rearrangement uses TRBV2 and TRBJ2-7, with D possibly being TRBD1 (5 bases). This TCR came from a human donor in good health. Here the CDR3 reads CAGHTAGSAYEQYF. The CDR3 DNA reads TGTGCCGGCCATACCGCAGGGTCGGCCTACGAGCAGTACTTC. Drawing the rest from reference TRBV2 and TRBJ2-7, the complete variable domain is EPEVTQTPSHQVTQMGQEVILRCVPISNHLYFYWYRQILGQKVEFLVSFYNNEISEKSEIFDDQFSVERPDGSNFTLKIRSTKLEDSAMYFCAGHTAGSAYEQYFGPGTRLTVT.